The present entry profiles one T cell receptor beta chain with its context. What this receptor recognizes is not known. Per-base qualities were not stored, and no clone one base away is much larger. The sample is drawn from a study of patients and donors after allogeneic stem cell transplantation (dated by TCRdb to between 2020 and 2021). As encoded in the germline V gene, CDR1 is MNHEY while CDR2 is SVGAGI. V is pared back by 1 base and J by 2 bases, with 9 bases lying between the germline termini. The CDR3 has 14 amino acids, counting the end cysteine and phenylalanine. Only CDR3 DNA is held: 42 bases, read in frame from base 1. The receptor library was made with RT-PCR. The instrument was a NextSeq 550. The raw public reads went through TCRdb reprocessing: fastp at Q25, MiXCR clone calling, in-frame beta chains kept. A single entry per CDR3 protein holds the most common genes and DNA from its merged rows. Here the sample has some 880,000 distinct CDR3 sequences; roughly 18% occur a single time. 5% to 7.5% of the sample is in the top ten clones.

The V and J genes are TRBV6-5 and TRBJ2-7; matching of 6 bases hints at TRBD1 as the D gene. The clonotype was recovered from a human donor who was either an allogeneic HSCT recipient or a stem cell or donor lymphocyte infusion donor (not recorded which). It is not recorded whose cells these are; they may come from a transplant donor. The sequenced material came from blood, either unsorted or a sorted T cell fraction (not recorded which). The CDR3 region has the sequence CASSYWDTTYEQYF. The bases read TGTGCCAGCAGTTACTGGGACACCACCTACGAGCAGTACTTC.